This TCR beta chain was sequenced for a study of cytomegalovirus exposure and HLA in healthy donors. In the PCR, 60 Vbeta and 13 Jbeta primers were used. TCRdb's table, derived via immunoSEQ multiplex PCR, lists solely in-frame clones and lacks some. The repertoire consists of about 130,000 clones, with over 60% occurring once and the leading ten covering around 1.3%. The V and J ends lost 10 bases and 2 bases respectively, with 9 bases between them. Germline CDR1 ENHRY, CDR2 SYGVKD. The CDR3 length is 12 residues. This TCR derives from a female donor in good health and CMV-seronegative. The sequenced material came from PBMCs. The chain joins TRBV10-3 to TRBJ1-5; D may be TRBD1 (5 bases). CDR3 sequence (DNA): TGTGCCAGGGGGGAGGGCAATCAGCCCCAGCATTTT. It codes for CARGEGNQPQHF.